These T cell receptor beta chains were read from a single sample in a study of Graves' ophthalmopathy and Graves' hyperthyroidism. TCRdb independently ran MiXCR on the multiplex PCR reads; one entry per CDR3 protein. The sample contains some 250,000 distinct CDR3 sequences, 45% to 55% of which appear only once. Sequenced sample: peripheral blood. The receptors derive from an adult man with Graves' ophthalmopathy. CDR3s include the opening cysteine and the closing phenylalanine or tryptophan. A D gene is named only where the DNA matches it firmly. Some rows have no size entry. The others give once, few or many, or a class for an expanded clone.

-	TRBV29-1	-	TRBJ2-7	CAWTLQPGYYEQYF	TGTGCCTGGACTCTCCAGCCAGGGTACTACGAGCAGTACTTC
-	TRBV20-1	few	TRBJ1-6	CSASDAMIYNSPLHF	TGCAGTGCTTCTGATGCAATGATCTATAATTCACCCCTCCACTTT
-	TRBV6-5	-	TRBJ2-7	CASSYTGDSSYEQYF	TGTGCCAGCAGTTACACGGGGGACAGCTCCTACGAGCAGTACTTC
-	TRBV24-1	few	TRBJ1-4	CATSDPQGTSREKLFF	TGTGCCACCAGTGATCCCCAGGGCACCTCAAGGGAAAAACTGTTTTTT
TRBD1	TRBV19	few	TRBJ1-6	CASSFRTGAILHF	TGTGCCAGTAGTTTTCGGACAGGGGCAATCCTCCACTTT
-	TRBV5-1	-	TRBJ2-2	CASSMGGGGPTGELFF	TGCGCCAGCAGCATGGGCGGTGGGGGACCTACCGGGGAGCTGTTTTTT
-	TRBV12-3/TRBV12-4	-	TRBJ1-5	CASSSNTDSNQPQHF	TGTGCCAGCAGTTCCAACACCGATAGCAATCAGCCCCAGCATTTT
-	TRBV6-5	once	TRBJ1-5	CASKRINQPQHF	TGTGCCAGCAAACGGATCAATCAGCCCCAGCATTTT
TRBD1	TRBV2	-	TRBJ1-2	CASSFLDRDYGYTF	TGTGCCAGCAGTTTTCTGGACAGGGACTATGGCTACACCTTC
TRBD1	TRBV5-5	-	TRBJ1-2	CASSPRTGSDYGYTF	TGTGCCAGCAGCCCTAGGACAGGTAGCGACTATGGCTACACCTTC
TRBD1	TRBV4-1	-	TRBJ1-6	CASSGDSVGPPLHF	TGCGCCAGCAGCGGGGACAGCGTAGGGCCACCCCTCCACTTT
-	TRBV29-1	once	TRBJ1-1	CSVVDGGTEAFF	TGCAGCGTTGTGGACGGGGGCACTGAAGCTTTCTTT
TRBD2	TRBV9	few	TRBJ2-5	CASSVGLAGETQYF	TGTGCCAGCAGCGTAGGACTAGCGGGAGAGACCCAGTACTTC
-	TRBV7-2	few	TRBJ1-5	CASSLGQGFSNQPQHF	TGTGCCAGCAGCTTAGGCCAGGGGTTTAGCAATCAGCCCCAGCATTTT
-	TRBV7-9	-	TRBJ1-1	CASSLDGSITEAFF	TGTGCCAGCAGCTTAGACGGGAGCATCACTGAAGCTTTCTTT
-	TRBV6-5	-	TRBJ1-3	CASTKGSGNTIYF	TGTGCCAGCACTAAAGGGTCTGGAAACACCATATATTTT
TRBD1	TRBV7-2	-	TRBJ2-2	CASTNDRGWAGELFF	TGTGCCAGCACTAATGACAGGGGGTGGGCCGGGGAGCTGTTTTTT
-	TRBV9	-	TRBJ1-1	CASSQDWGDAFF	TGTGCCAGCAGCCAAGACTGGGGAGACGCTTTCTTT
TRBD2	TRBV7-6	-	TRBJ2-2	CASSSRLASYTGELFF	TGTGCCAGCAGCTCAAGACTAGCCTCCTACACCGGGGAGCTGTTTTTT
TRBD1	TRBV7-2	-	TRBJ2-2	CASSSGTGTTGELFF	TGTGCCAGCAGTTCCGGGACAGGCACCACCGGGGAGCTGTTTTTT
-	TRBV25-1	many	TRBJ2-2	CASSESWTDTGELFF	TGTGCCAGCAGTGAATCCTGGACAGACACCGGGGAGCTGTTTTTT
-	TRBV4-1	-	TRBJ1-1	CASRTALTNTEAFF	TGCGCCAGCCGGACAGCCCTTACGAACACTGAAGCTTTCTTT
-	TRBV9	-	TRBJ2-5	CAGSVVAGGETQYF	TGTGCCGGCAGCGTAGTCGCGGGCGGGGAGACCCAGTACTTC
-	TRBV2	-	TRBJ2-3	CASSEGLSTSRQYF	TGTGCCAGCAGTGAAGGACTTTCCACATCAAGGCAGTATTTT
-	TRBV12-3/TRBV12-4	many	TRBJ2-5	CASSLAETQYF	TGTGCCAGCAGTTTAGCAGAGACCCAGTACTTC
TRBD1	TRBV25-1	few	TRBJ1-6	CASSELTGRSNSPLHF	TGTGCCAGCAGTGAATTGACAGGGAGAAGTAATTCACCCCTCCACTTT
TRBD1	TRBV7-9	-	TRBJ1-2	CASSPGQTNYGYTF	TGTGCCAGCAGCCCGGGACAGACGAACTATGGCTACACCTTC
-	TRBV9	-	TRBJ1-2	CASKGNANYGYTF	TGTGCCAGCAAGGGAAACGCAAACTATGGCTACACCTTC
TRBD1	TRBV7-2	-	TRBJ1-1	CASSLAQGATEAFF	TGTGCCAGCAGCTTAGCACAGGGGGCCACTGAAGCTTTCTTT
-	TRBV29-1	-	TRBJ2-2	CSVDSGTTGELFF	TGCAGCGTTGATTCAGGGACCACCGGGGAGCTGTTTTTT
-	TRBV24-1	-	TRBJ1-1	CATSAPSGTEAFF	TGTGCCACCAGTGCCCCCTCGGGCACTGAAGCTTTCTTT
TRBD1	TRBV7-8	-	TRBJ2-1	CASSTTGSTLSYNEQFF	TGTGCCAGCAGCACGACAGGGAGTACTCTCTCCTACAATGAGCAGTTCTTC
-	TRBV4-1	-	TRBJ2-7	CASSHRDRYEQYF	TGCGCCAGCAGCCACAGGGACCGCTACGAGCAGTACTTC
TRBD1	TRBV2	-	TRBJ2-5	CASSTDRGETQYF	TGTGCCAGCAGTACTGACAGGGGAGAGACCCAGTACTTC
TRBD1	TRBV4-2	-	TRBJ2-2	CAGSQEKGAVTGELFF	TGTGCCGGCAGCCAAGAGAAGGGGGCCGTCACCGGGGAGCTGTTTTTT
-	TRBV2	-	TRBJ1-5	CASSVGGAQHF	TGTGCCAGCAGTGTGGGGGGGGCCCAGCATTTT
-	TRBV7-2	-	TRBJ1-6	CASSLTGLRSYNSPLHF	TGTGCCAGCAGCTTAACGGGACTCCGCTCCTATAATTCACCCCTCCACTTT